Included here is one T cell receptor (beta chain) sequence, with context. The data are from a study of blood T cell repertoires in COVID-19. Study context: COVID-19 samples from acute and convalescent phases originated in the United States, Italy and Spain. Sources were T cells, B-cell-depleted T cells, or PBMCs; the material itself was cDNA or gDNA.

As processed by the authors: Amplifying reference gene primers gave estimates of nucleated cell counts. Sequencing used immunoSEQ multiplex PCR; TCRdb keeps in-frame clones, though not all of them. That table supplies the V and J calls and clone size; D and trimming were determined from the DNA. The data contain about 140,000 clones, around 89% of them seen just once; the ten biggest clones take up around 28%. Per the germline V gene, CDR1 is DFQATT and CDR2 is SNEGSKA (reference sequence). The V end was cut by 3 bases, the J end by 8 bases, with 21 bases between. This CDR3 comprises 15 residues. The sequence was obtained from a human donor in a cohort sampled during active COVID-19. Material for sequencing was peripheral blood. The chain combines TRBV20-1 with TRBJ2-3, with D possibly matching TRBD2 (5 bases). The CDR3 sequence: CSASISRGWGATQYF. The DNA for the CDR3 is TGCAGTGCTAGTATATCTAGAGGGTGGGGAGCTACGCAGTATTTT.